This TCR beta chain was identified during a study of T-cell reconstitution after alpha-beta-depleted transplantation in children. The CDR3 has 16 amino acids. V lost 0 bases, J lost 5 bases, and 14 bases lay in between. Germline CDR1 is SGHRS and CDR2 is YFSETQ. Preparing the TCRbeta library involved the use of unique molecular identifiers. TCRdb recomputed calls from the PCR reads with MiXCR, one row per CDR3 protein. The profile covers 190,000 or so distinct CDR3 sequences, with around 7% appearing a single time and about 3% taken by the ten largest. The source of this sequence is a human donor who donated a stem cell graft to a child with Wiskott-Aldrich syndrome. The sample here was PBMCs from the stem cell graft donor, taken from the stem cell graft. V gene TRBV5-1 combines with J gene TRBJ2-2, with no clear D. The CDR3 bases are TGCGCCAGCAGCTTGGTTGGGCAGTCGGTGACCGGGGAGCTGTTTTTT. Protein product: CASSLVGQSVTGELFF.